Listed here are 17 T cell receptor beta chains from one sample, sequenced in a study of CD8 T cells in ankylosing spondylitis. TCRdb passed the 5' RACE reads through MiXCR, listing each CDR3 protein once. The sample consists of about 96,000 distinct CDR3 sequences, approximately 9% of them appearing once. The source material was blood, either unsorted or a sorted T cell fraction (not recorded which). Every receptor here comes from a male donor with ankylosing spondylitis or in good health (not recorded which).

This clonotype came up many times. The J gene is TRBJ1-6, the V gene TRBV29-1; D is perhaps TRBD1 (6 bases). CDR1 and CDR2 (germline): SQVTM, ANQGSEA. V lost 6 bases and J lost 7, with 13 bases in between. The CDR3 length is 13 residues. The CDR3 here is CSVRQASNSPLHF. The CDR3 DNA reads as TGCAGCGTCCGACAGGCCTCCAATTCACCCCTCCACTTT.

There are many counts of this clonotype. The chain couples TRBV28 to TRBJ2-2, with D unclear. Germline V gene lookup returns CDR1 MDHEN and CDR2 SYDVKM. CDR3 length: 15 amino acids. Trimming cost V 4 bases and J 3 bases, with 12 bases left between them. The CDR3 nucleotides read TGTGCCAGCAGTTCGTTCTCAGGAGACACCGGGGAGCTGTTTTTT. As protein: CASSSFSGDTGELFF.

This clonotype was recorded at least ten times. The gene calls are TRBV20-1 and TRBJ2-1; 9 bases match TRBD2. Trimming removed 6 bases from V and 7 bases from J; junction bases left unmatched: 13. In germline, CDR1 is DFQATT, CDR2 SNEGSKA (reference sequence). The length of the CDR3 is 15 residues. CDR3 loop: CSASRGGAGRNEQFF. In nucleotides, the CDR3 is TGCAGTGCAAGCCGCGGGGGGGCCGGTAGGAATGAGCAGTTCTTC.

This clonotype was recorded many times. Here the CDR3 reads CASRQTGGLGYTF. The DNA for the CDR3 is TGTGCCAGCAGGCAGACAGGGGGCCTTGGCTACACCTTC. This sequence joins TRBV12-3 or TRBV12-4 and TRBJ1-2; 10 nucleotides agree with TRBD1. The CDR3 is made up of 13 amino acids. The ends lost 6 bases at V and 7 bases at J; junction bases unmatched: 5.

V and J are TRBV6-5 and TRBJ1-1; D remains unclear. The CDR3 runs to 13 residues. V was trimmed by 0 bases and J by 6 bases, leaving 8 bases between them. CDR1 and CDR2 (germline): MNHEY, SVGAGI. CDR3 in DNA: TGTGCCAGCAGTTACTCTGGAGGGTCTGAAGCTTTCTTT. Translating gives CASSYSGGSEAFF.

This rearrangement joins TRBV7-2 to TRBJ2-7; the D gene is possibly TRBD2 (5 bases). Trimming shortened V by 1 base and J by 4 bases, and 11 bases separated the two germline ends. The CDR3 is made up of 14 amino acids. In germline, CDR1 is SGHTA, CDR2 FQGNSA. The CDR3: CASSLGLALYEQYF. The CDR3 DNA reads as TGTGCCAGCAGCTTAGGGCTAGCTTTATACGAGCAGTACTTC.

Only a few counts were recorded for this clonotype. The chain has TRBV12-3 or TRBV12-4 and TRBJ2-7; weak D call: TRBD1 (5 bases). This CDR3 comprises 13 residues. Between the trimmed V and J ends, which lost 6 bases and 6 bases, there was a span of 15 bases. The CDR3 spells CASRQGWGSEQYF. In DNA form, the CDR3 reads TGTGCCAGCAGGCAGGGATGGGGTTCCGAGCAGTACTTC.

This clonotype has only a few counts. This chain links TRBV7-2 with TRBJ2-5; D is perhaps TRBD2 (6 bases). Trimming left V 5 bases short and J 5 bases short, with 12 bases between. The CDR3 consists of 13 residues. Germline assignment: CDR1 SGHTA and CDR2 FQGNSA. CDR3: CASSAGLPETQYF. CDR3 DNA sequence: TGTGCCAGCAGCGCGGGACTTCCCGAGACCCAGTACTTC.

This clonotype was seen many times. The chain links TRBV12-3 or TRBV12-4 to TRBJ2-7; a possible D gene is TRBD1 (5 bases). V was trimmed by 7 bases and J by 5 bases, leaving 12 bases between them. This CDR3 is 12 amino acids long. Written as DNA, the CDR3 is TGTGCCAGCATGTCCCTAGGGGACGAGCAGTACTTC. Its protein product is CASMSLGDEQYF.

This clonotype has at least ten counts. This chain joins TRBV5-1 and TRBJ2-1; 11 bases are shared with TRBD2. The CDR3 contains 16 residues. After removal of 2 bases from V and 1 base from J, the junction contained 2 bases not matched to a gene. Germline values: CDR1 SGHRS, CDR2 YFSETQ. The CDR3 region is CASSLSSGGSYNEQFF. As DNA, the CDR3 is TGCGCCAGCAGCTTATCTAGCGGGGGGTCCTACAATGAGCAGTTCTTC.

This clonotype was seen ten or more times. The chain joins TRBV5-1 to TRBJ2-2; 10 bases map to TRBD1. Germline CDR1 and CDR2: SGHRS and YFSETQ. The CDR3 contains 17 residues. Unmatched junction bases numbered 6, after V lost 1 base and J lost 3 bases. CDR3 protein: CASSLFFGTGDTGELFF. The DNA for the CDR3 is TGCGCCAGCAGCTTGTTTTTTGGGACAGGGGACACCGGGGAGCTGTTTTTT.

The sample holds many counts of this clonotype. The chain is built from TRBV20-1 and TRBJ2-1, with 8 bases that match TRBD2. CDR1 and CDR2 (germline): DFQATT, SNEGSKA (reference sequence). The J segment lost 2 bases and the V segment lost 3 bases, leaving 9 bases of the junction unmatched. This CDR3 contains 16 residues. CDR3 DNA sequence: TGCAGTGCTAGCGCGCATGGAGCGGGGGCCTACAATGAGCAGTTCTTC. Its translation: CSASAHGAGAYNEQFF.

This clonotype appeared many times. The chain joins TRBV5-1 to TRBJ2-3; no definite D call. The length of the CDR3 is 14 residues. Trimming shortened V by 0 bases and J by 6 bases, and 11 bases separated the two germline ends. Germline CDR1 and CDR2: SGHRS and YFSETQ. CDR3 sequence reads: CASSLDGVRDTQYF. Written as DNA, the CDR3 is TGCGCCAGCAGCTTGGATGGGGTCAGGGATACGCAGTATTTT.

At least ten counts were recorded for this clonotype. The chain links TRBV5-1 to TRBJ2-7; D is perhaps TRBD2 (6 bases). Germline V gives CDR1 SGHRS, CDR2 YFSETQ. The CDR3 is 14 amino acids. V lost 0 bases and J 5 bases, leaving 12 bases between the germline ends. CDR3 nucleotide sequence: TGCGCCAGCAGCTTGGTAGCGTCGGGAGACGAGCAGTACTTC. This encodes CASSLVASGDEQYF.

Many counts were recorded for this clonotype. This chain joins TRBV5-5 and TRBJ2-2, with a tentative D call TRBD1 (6 bases). The CDR3 contains 15 residues. Germline V gene sequence: CDR1 SGHKS, CDR2 YYEKEE (reference sequence). Trimming removed 7 bases from V and 5 bases from J, with 18 bases in between. This CDR3 reads CASGQGHRDTGELFF. DNA of the CDR3: TGTGCCAGCGGACAAGGTCACAGGGATACCGGGGAGCTGTTTTTT.

The chain recombines TRBV27 with TRBJ2-2; 10 nucleotides match TRBD2. Germline lookup yields CDR1 MNHEY and CDR2 SMNVEV (reference sequence). The CDR3 extends over 15 amino acids. The junction had 7 bases not matched to a gene; V was cut back by 7 bases and J by 5 bases. CDR3 amino acids: CASNTGLAVTGELFF. Here the CDR3 DNA reads TGTGCCAGCAACACCGGACTAGCGGTAACCGGGGAGCTGTTTTTT.

This clonotype came up many times. The chain employs TRBV12-3 or TRBV12-4 and TRBJ1-1; TRBD1 matches at 8 bases. This CDR3 is built from 14 residues. V shed 4 bases, J shed 1 base, and the junction held 2 bases outside the gene matches. CDR3: CASSYGTGNTEAFF. For the CDR3, the DNA is TGTGCCAGCAGTTACGGGACAGGGAACACTGAAGCTTTCTTT.